This T cell receptor (beta chain) was sequenced for a study of blood T cell repertoires in COVID-19 (dated by TCRdb to the early 2020s). Background on the whole study: Collaborator samples came from the United States, Italy and Spain and covered acute and convalescent phases of COVID-19. Samples came from the ongoing ImmuneRACE study (first 160 participants) plus 1,254 subjects from 6 global collaborators. Sample metadata almost always included a de-identified subject ID, COVID-19 status, age in years and sex. HLA class I and class II types, where available, came from metadata supplied by the sample provider rather than from assay-based typing. The material from the prospective study consisted of cDNA or gDNA derived from T cells, B-cell-depleted T cells, or PBMCs. The dataset comprised deeply sampled blood TCRbeta repertoires from subjects exposed to, actively infected with, or recovered from COVID-19. The repertoires were made available in a free public database intended to serve as a resource for research on the immune response to SARS-CoV-2. Here is what the overall study found, with its caveats: Clinical and demographic metadata were provided uncurated, with the amount varying by source and participant.

V and J are truncated by 2 bases and 8 bases respectively, leaving an intervening sequence of 9 bases. Its CDR3 holds 11 amino acids, cysteine through phenylalanine. Just CDR3 DNA is preserved here, 33 bases in frame from base 1. Via the germline V gene (reference sequence), CDR1 is GTSNPN and CDR2 SVGIG. Points on this clone: The antigen it recognizes is unknown. Per-nucleotide qualities are absent, and no much larger clonotype sits a single base away.

TCRbeta CDR3 regions were amplified from genomic DNA using the immunoSEQ Assay, a bias-controlled multiplex PCR. In the paper's pipeline: The number of nucleated cells in each sample was estimated from the amplification of reference gene primers within the assay. To quantify the absolute abundance of each unique TCRbeta CDR3 rearrangement, sequence reads were collapsed and filtered. Productive Simpson clonality was computed per sample as the square root of Simpson's diversity index over productive rearrangements. The clones in this table, taken by TCRdb from immuneACCESS, are in-frame only. Not every clone is retained; where verified, under half of the shortfall comes from an unresolved V gene, and the cause of the rest is unknown. That table gives V, J and clone size, and the DNA gave D and trimming. Within this sample are over 85,000 clones, with roughly 89% of them counted one time only. Around 1.9% of the sample lies in the top ten.

At one collaborating source in Seattle, patients were enrolled during active infection and were followed longitudinally through the course of disease. Collaborating institutions collected whole blood in K2EDTA tubes following their own protocols. For TCRbeta analysis, collaborators shipped samples in one of three forms: frozen whole blood, isolated PBMCs, or DNA extracted from either of those sample types. Recombination joined TRBV30 with TRBJ1-2; the D gene identity is not certain. Sequencing input: peripheral blood. This clonotype originated in a woman aged 50 to 60 with COVID-19, enrolled during active disease. The CDR3: CAWSTPTGYTF. In nucleotide form, the sequence is TGTGCCTGGAGTACGCCGACAGGCTACACCTTC.